A selection of T cell receptor beta chains follows, all from one sample in a study of blood T cell repertoires in COVID-19. TCRdb's table, derived via immunoSEQ multiplex PCR, lists solely in-frame clones and lacks some. The profile shows 250,000 to 300,000 clones, about nine tenths of them singletons. Sequenced material: peripheral blood. These receptors originate from a woman aged 25 to 39 with COVID-19, enrolled during active disease. Each CDR3 is given with its conserved first and last residue. Fields, in order: D gene, clone size, J gene, V gene, CDR3 DNA, CDR3 protein. The D gene is left open where the match is weak. The size of a clone is reported for some rows only, either as once, few or many, or as a class for expanded clones.

D: .
size: .
J: TRBJ2-1
V: TRBV10-3
DNA: TGTGCCATCTCAGGACTGGGCTCCTACAATGAGCAGTTCTTC
CDR3: CAISGLGSYNEQFF

D: TRBD2
size: .
J: TRBJ2-1
V: TRBV5-6
DNA: TGTGCCAGCAGCGACGGGGACTACCTGGGGGAGCAGTTCTTC
CDR3: CASSDGDYLGEQFF

D: TRBD2
size: .
J: TRBJ2-1
V: TRBV5-1
DNA: TGCGCCAGCAGCGAAACGGCGGGGGGCCCGGATGAGCAGTTCTTC
CDR3: CASSETAGGPDEQFF

D: .
size: .
J: TRBJ2-5
V: TRBV5-1
DNA: TGCGCCAGCAGCTTGAGGGAGGCCGGGGAGACCCAGTACTTC
CDR3: CASSLREAGETQYF

D: TRBD2
size: .
J: TRBJ2-7
V: TRBV4-1
DNA: TGCGCCAGCAGCCAAGAGTTCACTAGCGGGAGTTACGAGCAGTACTTC
CDR3: CASSQEFTSGSYEQYF

D: TRBD1
size: .
J: TRBJ2-3
V: TRBV24-1
DNA: TGTGCCACCAGTGATGACAGGGGCACAGATACGCAGTATTTT
CDR3: CATSDDRGTDTQYF

D: .
size: .
J: TRBJ2-7
V: TRBV5-5
DNA: TGTGCCAGCAGCTTTAACCTAAGATCCTACGAGCAGTACTTC
CDR3: CASSFNLRSYEQYF

D: .
size: .
J: TRBJ1-2
V: TRBV11-2
DNA: TGTGCCAGCAGCTTATCACTTAACTATGGCTACACCTTC
CDR3: CASSLSLNYGYTF

D: TRBD1
size: .
J: TRBJ2-7
V: TRBV23-1
DNA: TGCGCCAGCAGTTACAGGGGGCCCACCTACGAGCAGTACTTC
CDR3: CASSYRGPTYEQYF

D: .
size: .
J: TRBJ1-6
V: TRBV4-1
DNA: TGCGCCAGCAGCCAAGCTCCCTTACAGGGTGCGGCCCTCCACTTT
CDR3: CASSQAPLQGAALHF

D: .
size: .
J: TRBJ1-4
V: TRBV27
DNA: TGTGCCAGCAGTTTATCCGTTAATGAAAAACTGTTTTTT
CDR3: CASSLSVNEKLFF

D: .
size: once
J: TRBJ2-7
V: TRBV18
DNA: TGTGCCAGCTCGCTGGGACAACCCTACGAGCAGTACTTC
CDR3: CASSLGQPYEQYF

D: .
size: .
J: TRBJ2-6
V: TRBV6-6
DNA: TGTGCCAGCAGTGGAGAATCGAAAGCCAACGTCCTGACTTTC
CDR3: CASSGESKANVLTF

D: TRBD1
size: .
J: TRBJ2-2
V: TRBV18
DNA: TGTGCCAGCTCACCACCGACAGGGACAGGATCATCCGGGGAGCTGTTTTTT
CDR3: CASSPPTGTGSSGELFF

D: .
size: .
J: TRBJ1-2
V: TRBV24-1
DNA: TGTGCCACCAGTGAGGGGCGGCAGGGCTACACCTTC
CDR3: CATSEGRQGYTF

D: .
size: .
J: TRBJ2-2
V: TRBV6-5
DNA: TGTGCCAGCAGTTACCGACAGACCGGGGAGCTGTTTTTT
CDR3: CASSYRQTGELFF

D: TRBD2
size: .
J: TRBJ2-7
V: TRBV7-2
DNA: TGTGCCAGCAGCTTCGGAGGCACGGGGACTAGCGGGAGCGGATACGAGCAGTACTTC
CDR3: CASSFGGTGTSGSGYEQYF

D: TRBD2
size: .
J: TRBJ2-5
V: TRBV25-1
DNA: TGTGCCAGCAGTGAAACTAGCGGGAGTGCGGAGACCCAGTACTTC
CDR3: CASSETSGSAETQYF

D: .
size: .
J: TRBJ2-3
V: TRBV6-5
DNA: TGTGCCAGCAGTCTCCTCACAGATACGCAGTATTTT
CDR3: CASSLLTDTQYF

D: TRBD1
size: .
J: TRBJ2-5
V: TRBV7-2
DNA: TGTGCCAGCACCTCACCTCTCAGGGGGCGGGAGACCCAGTACTTC
CDR3: CASTSPLRGRETQYF

D: TRBD1
size: .
J: TRBJ2-3
V: TRBV27
DNA: TGTGCCAGCTCGGACAGGGGCGGCACAGATACGCAGTATTTT
CDR3: CASSDRGGTDTQYF

D: TRBD1
size: few
J: TRBJ1-5
V: TRBV27
DNA: TGTGCCAGCAGTTTGCAGGGGGCGGATCAGCCCCAGCATTTT
CDR3: CASSLQGADQPQHF

D: .
size: .
J: TRBJ1-1
V: TRBV19
DNA: TGTGCCAGTAGTATAGCCGACAGAAGGGACACTGAAGCTTTCTTT
CDR3: CASSIADRRDTEAFF

D: TRBD1
size: .
J: TRBJ2-2
V: TRBV2
DNA: TGTGCCAGCAGTGCCTCTCTGACAGGGAATGCCGGGGAGCTGTTTTTT
CDR3: CASSASLTGNAGELFF

D: .
size: .
J: TRBJ2-5
V: TRBV2
DNA: TGTGCCAGCAGTGTTGGTAGCGGCCTAAGGACCCAGTACTTC
CDR3: CASSVGSGLRTQYF

D: TRBD1
size: .
J: TRBJ2-7
V: TRBV5-4
DNA: TGTGCCAGCAGCGATGACAGGGTCTACGAGCAGTACTTC
CDR3: CASSDDRVYEQYF

D: TRBD2
size: once
J: TRBJ2-1
V: TRBV29-1
DNA: TGCAGCGTCGAAATGGGGACTAGGGGTTACAATGAGCAGTTCTTC
CDR3: CSVEMGTRGYNEQFF

D: .
size: .
J: TRBJ1-5
V: TRBV11-2
DNA: TGTGCCAGCAGCTTAGATGATGTGGGGGGGCCCCAGCATTTT
CDR3: CASSLDDVGGPQHF

D: .
size: .
J: TRBJ1-5
V: TRBV5-4
DNA: TGTGCCAGCAGCATGGACGGAGCGGATCAGCCCCAGCATTTT
CDR3: CASSMDGADQPQHF

D: .
size: .
J: TRBJ2-3
V: TRBV27
DNA: TGTGCCAGCAGTTTACGGCCCCTCGGGACAGATACGCAGTATTTT
CDR3: CASSLRPLGTDTQYF

D: TRBD2
size: .
J: TRBJ2-3
V: TRBV24-1
DNA: TGTGCCACCAGTGAACCAGGACTAGCGGGAGACCTCGATACGCAGTATTTT
CDR3: CATSEPGLAGDLDTQYF

D: .
size: .
J: TRBJ2-7
V: TRBV5-1
DNA: TGCGCCAGCAGCGGGGGGGACATCCCCTACGAGCAGTACTTC
CDR3: CASSGGDIPYEQYF

D: .
size: .
J: TRBJ1-1
V: TRBV3-1/TRBV3-2
DNA: TGTGCCAGCAGCCCAACGACAGTGAACACTGAAGCTTTCTTT
CDR3: CASSPTTVNTEAFF

D: .
size: .
J: TRBJ1-1
V: TRBV6-5
DNA: TGTGCCAGCAGCTTTCTTGCAGGGAACACTGAAGCTTTCTTT
CDR3: CASSFLAGNTEAFF

D: .
size: few
J: TRBJ2-3
V: TRBV25-1
DNA: TGTGCCAGCAAACACGGGGTTACAGATACGCAGTATTTT
CDR3: CASKHGVTDTQYF

D: .
size: .
J: TRBJ2-1
V: TRBV10-3
DNA: TGTGCCATCGGTCGGGACAATGAGCAGTTCTTC
CDR3: CAIGRDNEQFF

D: TRBD2
size: .
J: TRBJ2-3
V: TRBV19
DNA: TGTGCCAGTAGTCCTCGGACTAGCGTAGCAGATACGCAGTATTTT
CDR3: CASSPRTSVADTQYF

D: TRBD2
size: .
J: TRBJ2-1
V: TRBV5-1
DNA: TGCGCCAGCAGCTTGGTGACTAGCGGGAGGGGAAATGAGCAGTTCTTC
CDR3: CASSLVTSGRGNEQFF

D: .
size: .
J: TRBJ1-5
V: TRBV5-6
DNA: TGTGCCAGCAGCTTGGGAGGTGGTAATAGCAATCAGCCCCAGCATTTT
CDR3: CASSLGGGNSNQPQHF

D: .
size: once
J: TRBJ2-6
V: TRBV7-9
DNA: TGTGCCAGCAGCTTCGGCTCTGGGGCCAACGTCCTGACTTTC
CDR3: CASSFGSGANVLTF

D: .
size: once
J: TRBJ1-2
V: TRBV4-1
DNA: TGCGCCAGCAGCCAATCGACAGGCTATAACTATGGCTACACCTTC
CDR3: CASSQSTGYNYGYTF

D: TRBD1
size: .
J: TRBJ1-4
V: TRBV28
DNA: TGTGCCAGCAGTTCTCCATCAGGGGGCGATAATGAAAAACTGTTTTTT
CDR3: CASSSPSGGDNEKLFF

D: .
size: .
J: TRBJ1-1
V: TRBV30
DNA: TGTGCCTGGAGTTTAACGGAGGGATTCGGTGCTTTCTTT
CDR3: CAWSLTEGFGAFF

D: .
size: once
J: TRBJ1-2
V: TRBV19
DNA: TGTGCCAGTAGTATGGGCAGGGTTGAAGGCTACACCTTC
CDR3: CASSMGRVEGYTF

D: .
size: .
J: TRBJ2-1
V: TRBV15
DNA: TGTGCCACCAGGGGATCCGGGGTGAATGAGCAGTTCTTC
CDR3: CATRGSGVNEQFF

D: .
size: .
J: TRBJ2-1
V: TRBV7-3
DNA: TGTGCCAGCAGCCTAGGTTTTGACTACAATGAGCAGTTCTTC
CDR3: CASSLGFDYNEQFF

D: .
size: .
J: TRBJ1-5
V: TRBV2
DNA: TGTGCCAGCAGGTACTCAGGGGATAGCAATCAGCCCCAGCATTTT
CDR3: CASRYSGDSNQPQHF

D: TRBD1
size: .
J: TRBJ1-1
V: TRBV11-2
DNA: TGTGCCAGCAGATTAGACAGGGATAGCACTGAAGCTTTCTTT
CDR3: CASRLDRDSTEAFF

D: TRBD1
size: .
J: TRBJ1-5
V: TRBV6-6
DNA: TGTGCCAGCACGGACAGGGGGCCATATCAGCCCCAGCATTTT
CDR3: CASTDRGPYQPQHF

D: TRBD1
size: .
J: TRBJ1-1
V: TRBV5-6
DNA: TGTGCCAGCAGCCCGGGGACAGGGGCTCCTTACACTGAAGCTTTCTTT
CDR3: CASSPGTGAPYTEAFF

D: .
size: few
J: TRBJ2-2
V: TRBV7-9
DNA: TGTGCCAGCAGCTCACGCGCCAACGGGGAGCTGTTTTTT
CDR3: CASSSRANGELFF

D: .
size: .
J: TRBJ1-4
V: TRBV30
DNA: TGTGCCTGGAGCCAAGGGGCTTCTAATGAAAAACTGTTTTTT
CDR3: CAWSQGASNEKLFF